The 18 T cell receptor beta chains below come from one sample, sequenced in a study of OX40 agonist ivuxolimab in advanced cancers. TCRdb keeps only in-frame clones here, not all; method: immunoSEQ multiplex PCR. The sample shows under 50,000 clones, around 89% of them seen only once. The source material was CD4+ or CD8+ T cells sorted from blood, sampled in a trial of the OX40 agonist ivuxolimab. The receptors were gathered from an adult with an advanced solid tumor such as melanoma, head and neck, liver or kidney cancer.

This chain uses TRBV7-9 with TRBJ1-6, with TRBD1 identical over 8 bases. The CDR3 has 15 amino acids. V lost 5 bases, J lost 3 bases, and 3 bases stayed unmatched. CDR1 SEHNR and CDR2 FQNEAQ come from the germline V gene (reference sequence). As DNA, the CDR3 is TGTGCCAGCAGCGTGACAGGGGACTATAATTCACCCCTCCACTTT. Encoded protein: CASSVTGDYNSPLHF.

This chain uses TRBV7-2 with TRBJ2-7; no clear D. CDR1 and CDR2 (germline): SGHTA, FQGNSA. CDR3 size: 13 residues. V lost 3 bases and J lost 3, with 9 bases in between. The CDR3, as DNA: TGTGCCAGCAGCTTTGCACAGAGCTACGAGCAGTACTTC. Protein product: CASSFAQSYEQYF.

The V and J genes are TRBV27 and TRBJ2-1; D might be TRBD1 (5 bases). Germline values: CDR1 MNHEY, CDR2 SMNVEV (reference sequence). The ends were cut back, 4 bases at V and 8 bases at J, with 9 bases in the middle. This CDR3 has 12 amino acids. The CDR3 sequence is CASSWGGHEQFF. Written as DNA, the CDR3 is TGTGCCAGCAGTTGGGGCGGTCATGAGCAGTTCTTC.

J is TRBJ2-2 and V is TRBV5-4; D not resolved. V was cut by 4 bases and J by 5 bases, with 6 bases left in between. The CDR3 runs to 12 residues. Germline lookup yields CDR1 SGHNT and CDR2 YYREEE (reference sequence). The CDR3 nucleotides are TGTGCCAGCAGCCAAGGAACCGGGGAGCTGTTTTTT. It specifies CASSQGTGELFF.

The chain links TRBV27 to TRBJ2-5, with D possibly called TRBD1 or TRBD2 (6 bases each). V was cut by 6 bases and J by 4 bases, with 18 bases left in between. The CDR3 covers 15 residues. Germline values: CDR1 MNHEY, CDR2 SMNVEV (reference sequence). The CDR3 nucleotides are TGTGCCAGCAGAGGGGGGCTAGCGCTGTCAGAGACCCAGTACTTC. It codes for CASRGGLALSETQYF.

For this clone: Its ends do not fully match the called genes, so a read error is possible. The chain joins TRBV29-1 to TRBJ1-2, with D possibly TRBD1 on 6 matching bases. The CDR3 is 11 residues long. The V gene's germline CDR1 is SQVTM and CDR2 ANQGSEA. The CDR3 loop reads CSVALNRDTLF. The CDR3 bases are TGCAGCGTTGCCCTCAACCGGGACACTCTTTTC.

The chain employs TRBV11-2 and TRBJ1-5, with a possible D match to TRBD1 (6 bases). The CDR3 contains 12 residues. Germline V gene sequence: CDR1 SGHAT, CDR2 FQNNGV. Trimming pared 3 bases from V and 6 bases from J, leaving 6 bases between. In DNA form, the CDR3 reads TGTGCCAGCAGCTTGGGGGCTCAGCCCCAGCATTTT. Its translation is CASSLGAQPQHF.

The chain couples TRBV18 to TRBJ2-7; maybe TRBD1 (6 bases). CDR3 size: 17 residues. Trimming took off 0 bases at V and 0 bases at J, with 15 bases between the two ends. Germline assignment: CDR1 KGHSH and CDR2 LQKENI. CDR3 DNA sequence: TGTGCCAGCTCACCACCAACGGACAGCCGAACCTCCTACGAGCAGTACTTC. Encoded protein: CASSPPTDSRTSYEQYF.

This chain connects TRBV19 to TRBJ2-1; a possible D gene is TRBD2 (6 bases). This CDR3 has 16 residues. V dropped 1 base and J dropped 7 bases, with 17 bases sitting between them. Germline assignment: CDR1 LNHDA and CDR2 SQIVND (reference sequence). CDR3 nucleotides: TGTGCCAGTAGTATAGCTCAACGGGCTGGAGGGAATGAGCAGTTCTTC. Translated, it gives CASSIAQRAGGNEQFF.

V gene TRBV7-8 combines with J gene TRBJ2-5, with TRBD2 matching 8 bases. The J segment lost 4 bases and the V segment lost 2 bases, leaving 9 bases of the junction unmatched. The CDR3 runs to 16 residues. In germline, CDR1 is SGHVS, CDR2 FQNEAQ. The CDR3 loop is CASSLLPSGSRETQYF. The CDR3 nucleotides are TGTGCCAGCAGCTTACTTCCTAGCGGGTCAAGAGAGACCCAGTACTTC.

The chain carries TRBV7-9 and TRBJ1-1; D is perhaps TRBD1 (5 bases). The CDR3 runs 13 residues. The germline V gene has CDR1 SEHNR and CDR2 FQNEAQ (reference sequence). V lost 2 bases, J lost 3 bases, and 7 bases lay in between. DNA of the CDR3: TGTGCCAGCAGCTTAAAGGGGTACACTGAAGCTTTCTTT. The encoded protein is CASSLKGYTEAFF.

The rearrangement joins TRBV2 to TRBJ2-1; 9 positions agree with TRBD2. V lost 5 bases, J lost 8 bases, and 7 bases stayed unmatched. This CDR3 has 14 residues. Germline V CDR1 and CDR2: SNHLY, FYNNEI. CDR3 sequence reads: CASSNGLATDEQFF. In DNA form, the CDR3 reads TGTGCCAGCAGTAATGGACTAGCGACGGATGAGCAGTTCTTC. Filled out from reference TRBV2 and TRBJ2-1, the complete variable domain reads EPEVTQTPSHQVTQMGQEVILRCVPISNHLYFYWYRQILGQKVEFLVSFYNNEISEKSEIFDDQFSVERPDGSNFTLKIRSTKLEDSAMYFCASSNGLATDEQFFGPGTRLTVL.

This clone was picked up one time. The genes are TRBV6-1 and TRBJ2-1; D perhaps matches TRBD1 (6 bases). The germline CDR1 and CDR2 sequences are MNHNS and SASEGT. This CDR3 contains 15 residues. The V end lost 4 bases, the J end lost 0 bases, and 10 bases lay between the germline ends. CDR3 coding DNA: TGTGCCAGCAGTGTTCGGGACACCTCCTACAATGAGCAGTTCTTC. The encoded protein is CASSVRDTSYNEQFF.

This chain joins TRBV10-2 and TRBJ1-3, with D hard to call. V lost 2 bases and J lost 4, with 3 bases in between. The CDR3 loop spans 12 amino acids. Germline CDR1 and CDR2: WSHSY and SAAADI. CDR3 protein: CASSEGGNTIYF. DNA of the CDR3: TGCGCCAGCAGTGAGGGCGGAAACACCATATATTTT.

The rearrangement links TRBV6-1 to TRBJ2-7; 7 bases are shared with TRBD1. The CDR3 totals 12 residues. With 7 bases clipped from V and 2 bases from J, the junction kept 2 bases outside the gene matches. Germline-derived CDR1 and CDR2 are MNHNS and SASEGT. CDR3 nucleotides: TGTGCCAGCACGGGACAGCCCTACGAGCAGTACTTC. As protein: CASTGQPYEQYF.

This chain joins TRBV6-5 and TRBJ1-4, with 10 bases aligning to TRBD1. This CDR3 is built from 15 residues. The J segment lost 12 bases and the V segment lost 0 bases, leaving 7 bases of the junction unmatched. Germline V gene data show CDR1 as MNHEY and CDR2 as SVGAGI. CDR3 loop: CASSYSSGQGSELFF. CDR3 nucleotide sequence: TGTGCCAGCAGTTACTCTTCGGGACAGGGGAGTGAACTGTTTTTT.

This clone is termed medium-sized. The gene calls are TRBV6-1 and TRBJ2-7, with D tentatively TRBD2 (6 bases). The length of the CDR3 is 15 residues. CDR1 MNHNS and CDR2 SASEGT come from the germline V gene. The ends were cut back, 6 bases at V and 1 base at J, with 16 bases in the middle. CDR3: CASSVEGIVSYEQYF. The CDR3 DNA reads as TGTGCCAGCAGCGTGGAGGGGATCGTATCCTACGAGCAGTACTTC.

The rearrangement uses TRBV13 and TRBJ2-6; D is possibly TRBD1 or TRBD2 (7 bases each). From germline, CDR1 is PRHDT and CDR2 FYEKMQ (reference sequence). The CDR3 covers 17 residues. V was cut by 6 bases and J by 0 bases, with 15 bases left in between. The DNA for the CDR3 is TGTGCCAGCAGAACCAGGGGGGGAAGCTCTGGGGCCAACGTCCTGACTTTC. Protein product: CASRTRGGSSGANVLTF.